This TCR beta chain was found in a study of shared clonotypes between healthy human individuals. Overall study results and limits: What rarefaction showed was incomplete sorted-subset sequencing despite large depth. Naive CD4 clonotypes overlapped across a handful of donors at about 5%.

This clone is a singleton in its sample. Its cognate antigen is unknown. Partitioning of CD4+ cells yielded a CD45RA+ naive subset and a CD45RA-negative memory subset. This table comes from immunoSEQ multiplex PCR, and its TCRdb copy is limited to in-frame clones, with some not included. The sample has hundreds of thousands of clones, approximately 79% seen once. The origin of this receptor is a woman in her twenties or thirties in good health. Sequencing used memory CD4+ T cells sorted from blood. Specified subset: CD45RA-negative fraction.

The CDR3 protein is CASYAKEAPIGGELFF. As DNA, the CDR3 is TGCGCCAGTTACGCCAAAGAAGCCCCAATCGGCGGGGAGCTGTTTTTT. The chain carries TRBV5-1 and TRBJ2-2, with no clear D. With 8 bases removed from V and 7 bases from J, the gap between germline ends came to 24 bases. The CDR3 consists of 16 residues. CDR1 and CDR2 from the germline V gene are SGHRS and YFSETQ.